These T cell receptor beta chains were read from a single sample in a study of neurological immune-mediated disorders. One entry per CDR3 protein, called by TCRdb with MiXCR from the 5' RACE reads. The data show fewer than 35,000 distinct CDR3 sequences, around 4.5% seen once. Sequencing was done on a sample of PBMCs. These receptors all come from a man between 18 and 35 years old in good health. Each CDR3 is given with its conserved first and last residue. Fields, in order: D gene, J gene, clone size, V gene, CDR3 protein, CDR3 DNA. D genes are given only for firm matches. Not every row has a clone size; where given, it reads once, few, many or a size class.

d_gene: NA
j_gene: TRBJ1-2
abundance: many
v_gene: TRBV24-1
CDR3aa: CATSDSGPGTSRYGYTF
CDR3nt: TGTGCCACCAGTGATTCCGGGCCAGGGACCTCGCGTTATGGCTACACCTTC

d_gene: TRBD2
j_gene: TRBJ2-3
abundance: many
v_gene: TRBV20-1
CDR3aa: CSARPGTSGGTRDTQYF
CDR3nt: TGCAGTGCTAGACCCGGGACTAGCGGGGGGACTAGAGATACGCAGTATTTT

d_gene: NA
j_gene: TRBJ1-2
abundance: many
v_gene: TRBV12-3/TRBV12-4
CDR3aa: CAIQGSQGDYGYTF
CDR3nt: TGTGCCATCCAGGGTTCCCAGGGCGACTATGGCTACACCTTC

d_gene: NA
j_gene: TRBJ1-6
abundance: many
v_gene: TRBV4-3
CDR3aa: CASSQGSGLSSYNSPLHF
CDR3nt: TGCGCCAGCAGCCAGGGTTCTGGGTTAAGCTCCTATAATTCACCCCTCCACTTT

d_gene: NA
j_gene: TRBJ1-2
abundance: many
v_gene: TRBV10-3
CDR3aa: CAISELRGSGGYTF
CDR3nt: TGTGCCATCAGTGAGTTGAGGGGATCGGGAGGCTACACCTTC

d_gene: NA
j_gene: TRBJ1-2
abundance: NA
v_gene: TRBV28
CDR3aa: CASYVAGEGYTF
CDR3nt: TGTGCCAGTTACGTCGCCGGGGAGGGCTACACCTTC

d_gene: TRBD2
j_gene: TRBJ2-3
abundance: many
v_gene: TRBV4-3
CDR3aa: CASSQRTSSGGTDTQYF
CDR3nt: TGCGCCAGCAGCCAAAGGACCTCTAGCGGGGGCACAGATACGCAGTATTTT

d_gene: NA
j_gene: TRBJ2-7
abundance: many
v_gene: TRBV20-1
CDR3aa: CSARKSFEQYF
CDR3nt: TGCAGTGCTAGAAAATCCTTCGAGCAGTACTTC

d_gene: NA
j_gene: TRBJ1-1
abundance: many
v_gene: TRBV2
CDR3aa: CASSKRQQNTEAFF
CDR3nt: TGTGCCAGCAGTAAACGACAGCAGAACACTGAAGCTTTCTTT

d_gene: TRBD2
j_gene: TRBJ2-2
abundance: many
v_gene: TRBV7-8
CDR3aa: CASSLGPSGAFNTGELFF
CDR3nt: TGTGCCAGCAGCTTAGGCCCTAGCGGGGCCTTCAACACCGGGGAGCTGTTTTTT

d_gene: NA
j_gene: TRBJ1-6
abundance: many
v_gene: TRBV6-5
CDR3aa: CASSYWGSPLHF
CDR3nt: TGTGCCAGCAGTTATTGGGGTTCACCCCTCCACTTT

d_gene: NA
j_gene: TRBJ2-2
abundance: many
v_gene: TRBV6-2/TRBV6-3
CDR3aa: CASSPRDWNTGELFF
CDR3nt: TGTGCCAGCAGCCCTCGGGACTGGAACACCGGGGAGCTGTTTTTT

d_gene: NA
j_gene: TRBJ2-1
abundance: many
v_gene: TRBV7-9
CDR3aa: CASSSSSYNEQFF
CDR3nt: TGTGCCAGCAGCTCCAGCTCCTACAATGAGCAGTTCTTC

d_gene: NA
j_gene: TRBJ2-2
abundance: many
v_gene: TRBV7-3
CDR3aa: CASSQVPLAGGGGELFF
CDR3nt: TGTGCCAGCAGCCAAGTCCCCCTAGCAGGGGGGGGCGGGGAGCTGTTTTTT

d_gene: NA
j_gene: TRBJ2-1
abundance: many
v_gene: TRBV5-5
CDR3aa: CASSLVLADYNEQFF
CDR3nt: TGTGCCAGCAGCTTGGTCTTAGCGGACTACAATGAGCAGTTCTTC

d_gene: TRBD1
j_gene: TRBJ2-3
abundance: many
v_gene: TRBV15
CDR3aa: CATSRDLQDRPNTQYF
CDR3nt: TGTGCCACCAGCAGAGACCTCCAGGACAGGCCAAATACGCAGTATTTT

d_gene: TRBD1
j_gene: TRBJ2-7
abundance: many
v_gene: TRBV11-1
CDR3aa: CASSRTGLSVEQYF
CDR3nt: TGTGCCAGCAGCCGGACAGGATTGAGTGTCGAGCAGTACTTC

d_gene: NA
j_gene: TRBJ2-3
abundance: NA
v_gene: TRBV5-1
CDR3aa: CASSGGAYTDTQYF
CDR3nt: TGCGCCAGCAGCGGGGGTGCCTACACAGATACGCAGTATTTT

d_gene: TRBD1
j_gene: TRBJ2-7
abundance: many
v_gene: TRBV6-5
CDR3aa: CASSYSAGGNEQYF
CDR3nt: TGTGCCAGCAGTTACTCGGCAGGGGGAAACGAGCAGTACTTC

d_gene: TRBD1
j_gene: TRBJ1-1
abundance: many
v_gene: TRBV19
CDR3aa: CASRGQGGFTEAFF
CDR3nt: TGTGCCAGTAGGGGACAGGGCGGTTTCACTGAAGCTTTCTTT

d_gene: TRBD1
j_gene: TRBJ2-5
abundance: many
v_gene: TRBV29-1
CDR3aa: CSVSGTGQETQYF
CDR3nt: TGCAGCGTTTCTGGGACAGGACAAGAGACCCAGTACTTC

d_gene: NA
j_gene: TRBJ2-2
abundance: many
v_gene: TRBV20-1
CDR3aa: CSGTTNTGELFF
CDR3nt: TGCAGTGGGACCACGAACACCGGGGAGCTGTTTTTT

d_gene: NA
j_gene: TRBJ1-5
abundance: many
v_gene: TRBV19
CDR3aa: CASSLEQDGNQPQHF
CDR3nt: TGTGCCAGTAGTTTGGAACAGGATGGGAATCAGCCCCAGCATTTT

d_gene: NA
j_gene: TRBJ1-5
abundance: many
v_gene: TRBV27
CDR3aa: CASSLSAANSNQPQHF
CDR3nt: TGTGCCAGCAGTTTATCGGCCGCAAATAGCAATCAGCCCCAGCATTTT

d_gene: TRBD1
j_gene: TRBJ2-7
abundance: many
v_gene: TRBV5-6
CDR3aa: CASRTGTGGSEQYF
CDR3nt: TGTGCCAGCCGAACCGGGACAGGGGGAAGCGAGCAGTACTTC

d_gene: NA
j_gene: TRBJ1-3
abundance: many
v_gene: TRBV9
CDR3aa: CASSVDGLSGNTIYF
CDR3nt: TGTGCCAGCAGCGTTGATGGGCTGTCTGGAAACACCATATATTTT

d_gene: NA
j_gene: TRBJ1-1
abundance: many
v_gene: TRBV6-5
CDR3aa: CASSYSLANTEAFF
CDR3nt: TGTGCCAGCAGTTACTCTTTAGCGAACACTGAAGCTTTCTTT

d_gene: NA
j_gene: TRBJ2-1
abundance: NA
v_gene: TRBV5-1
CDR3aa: CDSSPPMPAYNEQFF
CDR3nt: TGCGACAGCAGCCCTCCGATGCCGGCCTACAATGAGCAGTTCTTC

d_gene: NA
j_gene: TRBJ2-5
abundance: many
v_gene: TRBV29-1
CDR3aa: CSVVAQTQYF
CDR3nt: TGCAGCGTTGTGGCCCAGACCCAGTACTTC

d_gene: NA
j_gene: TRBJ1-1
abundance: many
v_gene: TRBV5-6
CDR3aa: CASSLQGSKAFF
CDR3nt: TGTGCCAGCAGCTTGCAGGGGAGTAAAGCTTTCTTT

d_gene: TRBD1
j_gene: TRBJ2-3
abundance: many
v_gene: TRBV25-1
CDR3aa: CASSELWTGGADTQYF
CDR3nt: TGTGCCAGCAGTGAACTTTGGACAGGGGGAGCAGATACGCAGTATTTT

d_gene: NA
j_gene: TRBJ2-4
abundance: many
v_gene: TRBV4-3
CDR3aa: CASSQDRRSNLAKNIQYF
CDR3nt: TGCGCCAGCAGCCAGGACCGACGGAGCAACTTAGCCAAAAACATTCAGTACTTC

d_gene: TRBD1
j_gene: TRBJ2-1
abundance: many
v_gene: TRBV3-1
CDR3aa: CASSQESRGEQFF
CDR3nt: TGTGCCAGCAGCCAAGAAAGCAGGGGGGAGCAGTTCTTC

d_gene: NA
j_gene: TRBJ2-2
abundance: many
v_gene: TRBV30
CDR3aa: CAWSVVSVGLGTGELFF
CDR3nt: TGTGCCTGGAGTGTGGTTAGCGTCGGTTTGGGCACCGGGGAGCTGTTTTTT

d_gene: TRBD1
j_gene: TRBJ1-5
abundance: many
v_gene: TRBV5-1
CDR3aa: CASSLDGQANQPQHF
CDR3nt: TGCGCCAGCAGCTTGGACGGACAGGCCAATCAGCCCCAGCATTTT

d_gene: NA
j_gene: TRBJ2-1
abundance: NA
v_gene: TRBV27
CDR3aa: CASSYQQGNEQFF
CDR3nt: TGTGCCAGCAGTTACCAACAGGGAAATGAGCAGTTCTTC

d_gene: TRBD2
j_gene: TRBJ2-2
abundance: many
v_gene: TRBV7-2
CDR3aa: CASSLASSGLTGELFF
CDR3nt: TGTGCCAGCAGCTTAGCGTCTAGCGGGTTGACCGGGGAGCTGTTTTTT

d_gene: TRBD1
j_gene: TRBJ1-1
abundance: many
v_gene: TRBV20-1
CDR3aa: CSPGGQGMNTEAFF
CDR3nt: TGCAGTCCAGGGGGACAGGGAATGAACACTGAAGCTTTCTTT

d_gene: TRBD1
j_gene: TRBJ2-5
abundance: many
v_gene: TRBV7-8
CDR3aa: CASSLDTGGTQYF
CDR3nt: TGTGCCAGCAGCTTAGACACAGGGGGGACCCAGTACTTC

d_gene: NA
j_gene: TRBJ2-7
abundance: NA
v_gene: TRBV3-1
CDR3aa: CASSQGRTSYEQYF
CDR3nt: TGTGCCAGCAGCCAAGGTCGTACCTCCTACGAGCAGTACTTC

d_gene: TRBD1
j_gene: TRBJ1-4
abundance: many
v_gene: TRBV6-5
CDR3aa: CASSLQGAGEKLFF
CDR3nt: TGTGCCAGCAGTTTGCAGGGGGCAGGTGAAAAACTGTTTTTT

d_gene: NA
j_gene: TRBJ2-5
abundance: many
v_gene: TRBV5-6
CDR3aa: CASSTTVFGETQYF
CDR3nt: TGTGCCAGCAGCACGACAGTGTTTGGCGAGACCCAGTACTTC

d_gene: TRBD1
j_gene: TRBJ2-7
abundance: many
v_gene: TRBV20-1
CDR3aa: CSAGGGQGGYEQYF
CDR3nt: TGCAGTGCTGGCGGGGGACAGGGCGGCTACGAGCAGTACTTC

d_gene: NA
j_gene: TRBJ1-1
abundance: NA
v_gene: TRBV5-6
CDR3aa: CASSLASGRWVTEAFF
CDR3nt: TGTGCCAGCAGCTTAGCTTCGGGACGCTGGGTCACTGAAGCTTTCTTT

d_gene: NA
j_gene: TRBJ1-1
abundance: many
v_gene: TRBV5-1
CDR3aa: CASSLVQVNTEAFF
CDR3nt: TGCGCCAGCAGCTTGGTCCAGGTGAACACTGAAGCTTTCTTT

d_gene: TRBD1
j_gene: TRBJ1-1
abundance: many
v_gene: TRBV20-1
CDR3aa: CSATFPGQRLNTEAFF
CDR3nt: TGCAGTGCTACATTCCCGGGACAGAGACTGAACACTGAAGCTTTCTTT

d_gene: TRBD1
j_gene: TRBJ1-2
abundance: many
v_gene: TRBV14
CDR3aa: CASSQAKTGSYTF
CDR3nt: TGTGCCAGCAGCCAAGCAAAGACAGGGTCCTACACCTTC

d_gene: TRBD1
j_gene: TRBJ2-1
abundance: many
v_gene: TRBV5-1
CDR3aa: CASSLRDSLYNEQFF
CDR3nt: TGCGCCAGCAGCCTCCGGGACAGCCTCTACAATGAGCAGTTCTTC

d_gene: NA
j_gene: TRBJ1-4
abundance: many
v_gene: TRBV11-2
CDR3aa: CASSPQTRDEKLFF
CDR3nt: TGTGCCAGCAGCCCCCAGACAAGGGATGAAAAACTGTTTTTT

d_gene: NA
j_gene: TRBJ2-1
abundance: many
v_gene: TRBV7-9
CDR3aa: CASSAGSPSYNEQFF
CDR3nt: TGTGCCAGCAGTGCCGGGTCTCCGTCCTACAATGAGCAGTTCTTC

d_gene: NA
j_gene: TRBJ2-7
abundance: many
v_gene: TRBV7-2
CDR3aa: CASSLKETYEQYF
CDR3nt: TGTGCCAGCAGCCTGAAAGAGACCTACGAGCAGTACTTC

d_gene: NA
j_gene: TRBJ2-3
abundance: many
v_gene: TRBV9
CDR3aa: CASSVGPYGTDTQYF
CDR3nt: TGTGCCAGCAGCGTCGGGCCTTATGGGACAGATACGCAGTATTTT